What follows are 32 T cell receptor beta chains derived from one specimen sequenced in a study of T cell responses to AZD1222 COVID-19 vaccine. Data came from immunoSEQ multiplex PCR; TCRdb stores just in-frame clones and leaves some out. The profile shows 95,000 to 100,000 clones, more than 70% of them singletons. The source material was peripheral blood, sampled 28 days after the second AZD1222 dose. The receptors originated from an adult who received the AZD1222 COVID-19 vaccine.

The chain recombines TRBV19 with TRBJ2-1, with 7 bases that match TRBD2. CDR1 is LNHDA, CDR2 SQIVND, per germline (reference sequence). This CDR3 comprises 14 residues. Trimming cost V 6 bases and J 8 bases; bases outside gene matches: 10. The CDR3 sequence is CASSVAGEVDEQFF. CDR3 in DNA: TGTGCCAGTAGCGTGGCGGGAGAGGTTGATGAGCAGTTCTTC.

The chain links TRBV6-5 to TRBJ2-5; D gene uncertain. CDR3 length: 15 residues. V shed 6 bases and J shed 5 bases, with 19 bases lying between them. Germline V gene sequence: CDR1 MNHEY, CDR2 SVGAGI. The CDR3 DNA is TGTGCCAGCAGAGTTCCCCTGGGCGGCAAGGAGACCCAGTACTTC. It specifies CASRVPLGGKETQYF.

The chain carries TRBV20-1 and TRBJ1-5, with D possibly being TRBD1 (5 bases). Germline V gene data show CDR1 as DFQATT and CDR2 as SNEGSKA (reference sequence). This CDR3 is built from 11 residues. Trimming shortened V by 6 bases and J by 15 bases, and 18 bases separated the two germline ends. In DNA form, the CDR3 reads TGCAGTGCAAACACCGGGACTCAGAGGCATTTT. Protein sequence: CSANTGTQRHF.

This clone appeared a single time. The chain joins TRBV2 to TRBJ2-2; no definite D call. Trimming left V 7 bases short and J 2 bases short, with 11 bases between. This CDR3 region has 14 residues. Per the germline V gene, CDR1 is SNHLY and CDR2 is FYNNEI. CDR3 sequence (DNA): TGTGCCAGCACCTGGGCCGTAAACACCGGGGAGCTGTTTTTT. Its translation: CASTWAVNTGELFF.

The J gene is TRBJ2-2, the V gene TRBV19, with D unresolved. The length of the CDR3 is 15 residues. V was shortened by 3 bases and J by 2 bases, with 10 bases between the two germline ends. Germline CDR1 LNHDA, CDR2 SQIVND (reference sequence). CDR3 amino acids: CASSISNRNTGELFF. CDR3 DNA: TGTGCCAGTAGTATCTCGAACAGAAACACCGGGGAGCTGTTTTTT.

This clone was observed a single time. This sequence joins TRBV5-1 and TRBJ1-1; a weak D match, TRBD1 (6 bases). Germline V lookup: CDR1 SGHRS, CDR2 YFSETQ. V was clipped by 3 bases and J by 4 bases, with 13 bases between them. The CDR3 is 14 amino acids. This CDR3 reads CASSYTGLGTEAFF. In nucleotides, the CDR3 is TGCGCCAGCAGCTACACAGGGCTCGGCACTGAAGCTTTCTTT.

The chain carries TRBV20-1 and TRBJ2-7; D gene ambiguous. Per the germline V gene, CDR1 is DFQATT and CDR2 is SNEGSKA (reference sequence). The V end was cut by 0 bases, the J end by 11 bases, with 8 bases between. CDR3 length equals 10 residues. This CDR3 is CSARDGREYF. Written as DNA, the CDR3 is TGCAGTGCTAGAGACGGAAGGGAGTACTTC.

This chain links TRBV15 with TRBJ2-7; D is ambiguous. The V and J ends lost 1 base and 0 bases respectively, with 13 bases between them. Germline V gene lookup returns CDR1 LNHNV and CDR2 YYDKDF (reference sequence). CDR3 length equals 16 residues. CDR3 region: CATSRGVAGISYEQYF. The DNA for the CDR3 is TGTGCCACCAGCAGAGGGGTAGCAGGAATCTCCTACGAGCAGTACTTC.

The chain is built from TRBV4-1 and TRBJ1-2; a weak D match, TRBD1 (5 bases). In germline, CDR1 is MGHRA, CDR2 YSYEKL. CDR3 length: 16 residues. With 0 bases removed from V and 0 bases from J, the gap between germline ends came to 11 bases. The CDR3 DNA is TGCGCCAGCAGCCAAGACGACAGCCGAGCTAACTATGGCTACACCTTC. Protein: CASSQDDSRANYGYTF.

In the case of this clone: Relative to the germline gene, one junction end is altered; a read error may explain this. The CDR3 reads CASTQRGTSGLPSYNEQFF. The CDR3 nucleotides are TGTGCCAGCACCCAAAGGGGGACTAGCGGGCTCCCATCCTACAATGAGCAGTTCTTC. The chain joins TRBV3-1 (or the pseudogene TRBV3-2) to TRBJ2-1, with TRBD2 identical over 12 bases. This CDR3 spans 19 amino acids. Per the germline V gene, CDR1 is LGHDT and CDR2 is YNNKEL (reference sequence).

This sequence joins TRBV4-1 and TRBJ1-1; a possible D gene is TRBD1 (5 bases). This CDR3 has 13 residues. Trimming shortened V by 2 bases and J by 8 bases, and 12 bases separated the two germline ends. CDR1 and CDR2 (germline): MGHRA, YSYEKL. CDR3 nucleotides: TGCGCCAGCAGCCAAAATCGCCGGACAGAAGCTTTCTTT. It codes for CASSQNRRTEAFF.

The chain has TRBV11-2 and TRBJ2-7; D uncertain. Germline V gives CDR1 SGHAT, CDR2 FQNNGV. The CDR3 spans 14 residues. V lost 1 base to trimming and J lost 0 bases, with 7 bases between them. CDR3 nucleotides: TGTGCCAGCAGCTTAGTCGCGGCCTCCTACGAGCAGTACTTC. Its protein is CASSLVAASYEQYF.

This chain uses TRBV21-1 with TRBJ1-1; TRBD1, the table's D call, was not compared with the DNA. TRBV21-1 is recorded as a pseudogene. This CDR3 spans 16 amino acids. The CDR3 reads CASSKRDRVCFTEAFF. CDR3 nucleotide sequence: TGTGCCAGCAGCAAACGGGACAGGGTTTGTTTCACTGAAGCTTTCTTT.

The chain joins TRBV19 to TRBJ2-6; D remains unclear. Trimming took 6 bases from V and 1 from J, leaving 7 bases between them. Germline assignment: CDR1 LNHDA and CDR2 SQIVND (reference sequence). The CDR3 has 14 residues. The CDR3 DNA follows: TGTGCCAGTAGAAAGGTTTCTGGGGCCAACGTCCTGACTTTC. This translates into CASRKVSGANVLTF.

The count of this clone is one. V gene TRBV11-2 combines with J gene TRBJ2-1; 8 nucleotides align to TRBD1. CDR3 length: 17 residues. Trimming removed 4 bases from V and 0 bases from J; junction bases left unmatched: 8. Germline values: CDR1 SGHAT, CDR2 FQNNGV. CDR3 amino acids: CASSSGQGPSSYNEQFF. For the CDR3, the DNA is TGTGCCAGCAGCTCAGGACAGGGACCCAGCTCCTACAATGAGCAGTTCTTC.

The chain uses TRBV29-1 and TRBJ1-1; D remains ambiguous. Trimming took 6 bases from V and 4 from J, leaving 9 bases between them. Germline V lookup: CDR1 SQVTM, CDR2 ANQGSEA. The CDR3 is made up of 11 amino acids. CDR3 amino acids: CSVNRATEAFF. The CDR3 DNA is TGCAGCGTAAACAGAGCCACTGAAGCTTTCTTT.

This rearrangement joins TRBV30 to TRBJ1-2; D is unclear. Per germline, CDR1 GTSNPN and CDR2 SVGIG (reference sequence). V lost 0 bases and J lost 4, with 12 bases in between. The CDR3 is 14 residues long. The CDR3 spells CAWSVLNSPYGYTF. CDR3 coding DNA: TGTGCCTGGAGTGTTCTTAACAGCCCCTATGGCTACACCTTC.

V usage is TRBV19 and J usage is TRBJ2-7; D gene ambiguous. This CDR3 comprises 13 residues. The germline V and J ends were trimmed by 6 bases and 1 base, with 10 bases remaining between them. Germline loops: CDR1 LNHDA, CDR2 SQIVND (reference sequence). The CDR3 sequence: CASSPAASYEQYF. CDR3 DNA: TGTGCCAGTAGCCCGGCCGCATCCTACGAGCAGTACTTC.

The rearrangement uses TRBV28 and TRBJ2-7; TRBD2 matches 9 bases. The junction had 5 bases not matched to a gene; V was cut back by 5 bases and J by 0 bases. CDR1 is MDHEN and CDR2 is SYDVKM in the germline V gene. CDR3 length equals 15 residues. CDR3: CASSRLAATSYEQYF. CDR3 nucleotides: TGTGCCAGCAGTAGACTAGCGGCCACCTCCTACGAGCAGTACTTC.

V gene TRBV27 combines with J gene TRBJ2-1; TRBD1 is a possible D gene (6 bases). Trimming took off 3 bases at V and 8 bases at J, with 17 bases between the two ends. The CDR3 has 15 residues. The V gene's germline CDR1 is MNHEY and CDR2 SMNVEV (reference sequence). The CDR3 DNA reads TGTGCCAGCAGTTTTCGGCAGGGGAGAAACGATGAGCAGTTCTTC. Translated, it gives CASSFRQGRNDEQFF.

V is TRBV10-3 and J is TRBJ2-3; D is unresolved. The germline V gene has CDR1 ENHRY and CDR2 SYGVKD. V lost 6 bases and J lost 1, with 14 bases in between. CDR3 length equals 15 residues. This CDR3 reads CAISRLGLGTDTQYF. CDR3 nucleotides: TGTGCCATCAGCCGACTGGGGTTGGGCACAGATACGCAGTATTTT.

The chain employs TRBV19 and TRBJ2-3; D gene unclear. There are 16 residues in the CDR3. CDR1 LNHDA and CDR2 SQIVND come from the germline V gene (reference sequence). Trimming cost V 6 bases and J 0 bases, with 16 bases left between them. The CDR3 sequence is CASSRVGPLSTDTQYF. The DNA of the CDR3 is TGTGCCAGTAGCCGGGTAGGACCGCTTAGCACAGATACGCAGTATTTT.

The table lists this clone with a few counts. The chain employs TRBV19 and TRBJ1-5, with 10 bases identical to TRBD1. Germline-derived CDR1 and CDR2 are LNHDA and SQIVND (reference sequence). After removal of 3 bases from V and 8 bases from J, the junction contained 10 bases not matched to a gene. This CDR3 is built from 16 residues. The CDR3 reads CASSIHQDRGEKPQHF. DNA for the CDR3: TGTGCCAGTAGTATCCACCAGGACAGGGGGGAAAAGCCCCAGCATTTT.

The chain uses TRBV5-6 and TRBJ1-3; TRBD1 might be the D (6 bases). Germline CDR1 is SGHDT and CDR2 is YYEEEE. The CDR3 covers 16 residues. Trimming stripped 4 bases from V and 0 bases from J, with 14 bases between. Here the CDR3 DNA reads TGTGCCAGCAGCCACCGGACAGACTTCTCTGGAAACACCATATATTTT. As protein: CASSHRTDFSGNTIYF.

Written as DNA, the CDR3 is TGTGCCAGTAGTATCAACAGGGGTTACAATGAGCAGTTCTTC. Its protein is CASSINRGYNEQFF. The chain uses TRBV19 and TRBJ2-1; the match to TRBD1 covers 7 bases. The CDR3 is 14 amino acids. The V and J ends lost 3 bases and 4 bases, in that order; junction bases with no gene match: 3. Germline-derived CDR1 and CDR2 are LNHDA and SQIVND (reference sequence).

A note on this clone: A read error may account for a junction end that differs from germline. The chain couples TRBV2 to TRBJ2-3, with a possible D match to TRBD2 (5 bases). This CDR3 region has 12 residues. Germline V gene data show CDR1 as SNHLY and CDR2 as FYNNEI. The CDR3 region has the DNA TGTGCCAGCGGTGACTACCAAGATACGCAGTATTTT. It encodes CASGDYQDTQYF.

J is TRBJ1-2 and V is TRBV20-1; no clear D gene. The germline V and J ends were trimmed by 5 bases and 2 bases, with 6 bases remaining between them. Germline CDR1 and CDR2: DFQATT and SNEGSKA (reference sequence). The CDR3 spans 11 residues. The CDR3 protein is CSAVQNYGYTF. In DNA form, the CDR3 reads TGCAGTGCTGTGCAGAACTATGGCTACACCTTC.

CDR3 protein: CASSGGSGTGSSPAYNEQFF. The CDR3 nucleotides are TGCGCCAGCAGCGGCGGATCCGGGACAGGGTCGAGCCCCGCCTACAATGAGCAGTTCTTC. This sequence joins TRBV4-1 and TRBJ2-1; TRBD1 agrees at 9 bases. The J segment lost 2 bases and the V segment lost 5 bases, leaving 19 bases of the junction unmatched. The CDR3 totals 20 residues. Per germline, CDR1 MGHRA and CDR2 YSYEKL.

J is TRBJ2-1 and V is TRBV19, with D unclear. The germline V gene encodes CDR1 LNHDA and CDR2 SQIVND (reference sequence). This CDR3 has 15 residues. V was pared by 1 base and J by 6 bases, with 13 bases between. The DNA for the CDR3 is TGTGCCAGTAGTATAGTTTTGGCGGCCCCCAATGAGCAGTTCTTC. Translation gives CASSIVLAAPNEQFF.

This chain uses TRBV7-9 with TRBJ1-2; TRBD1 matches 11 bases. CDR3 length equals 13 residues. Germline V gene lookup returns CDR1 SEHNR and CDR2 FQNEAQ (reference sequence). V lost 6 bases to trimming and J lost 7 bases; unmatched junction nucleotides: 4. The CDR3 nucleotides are TGTGCCAGCAGTTCAGGACAGGGGGCTGGCTACACCTTC. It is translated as CASSSGQGAGYTF.

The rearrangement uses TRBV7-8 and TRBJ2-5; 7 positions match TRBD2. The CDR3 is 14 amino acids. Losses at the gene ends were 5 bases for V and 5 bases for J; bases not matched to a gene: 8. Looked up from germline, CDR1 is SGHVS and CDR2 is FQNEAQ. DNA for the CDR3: TGTGCCAGCAGCCCCCGACTAGCTTCGGAGACCCAGTACTTC. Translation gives CASSPRLASETQYF.

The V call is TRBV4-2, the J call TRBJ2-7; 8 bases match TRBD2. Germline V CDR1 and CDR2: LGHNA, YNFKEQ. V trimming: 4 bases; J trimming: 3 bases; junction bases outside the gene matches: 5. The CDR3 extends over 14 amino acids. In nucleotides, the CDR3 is TGTGCCAGCAGCCCCGGGACTAGTGGCTACGAGCAGTACTTC. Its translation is CASSPGTSGYEQYF.